This is a list of T cell receptor beta chains from one sample in a study of blood T cell repertoires in COVID-19. TCRdb keeps only in-frame clones here, not all; method: immunoSEQ multiplex PCR. The sample holds a few hundred thousand clones, approximately 80% seen once. The sample was peripheral blood. These receptors all come from a woman aged 45-59 years with active or convalescent COVID-19. Both conserved end residues are part of each CDR3. The D gene is left open where the match is weak. Clone size is not always given. Where it is, it says once, few, many or a class for expanded clones.

j_call d_call clone_size v_call cdr3_aa cdr3_nt
TRBJ1-3 - - TRBV3-1/TRBV3-2 CASSQRRDLTGDTIYF TGTGCCAGCAGCCAACGCCGGGACTTAACCGGTGACACCATATATTTT
TRBJ1-2 - - TRBV6-6 CASSPINYGYTF TGTGCCAGCAGCCCCATTAACTATGGCTACACCTTC
TRBJ1-3 - - TRBV4-1 CASSRQGARVAGNTIYF TGCGCCAGCAGCCGTCAAGGGGCGCGAGTAGCTGGAAACACCATATATTTT
TRBJ1-1 - - TRBV29-1 CSVPPGGGYTEAFF TGCAGCGTCCCCCCCGGCGGCGGATACACTGAAGCTTTCTTT
TRBJ2-7 TRBD1 - TRBV10-3 CAIRDRSYEQYF TGTGCCATCCGGGACAGGTCCTACGAGCAGTACTTC
TRBJ2-3 - - TRBV24-1 CATGEGDF TGTGCCACCGGAGAAGGGGATTTT
TRBJ1-2 - - TRBV7-9 CASSLEWRPYGYTF TGTGCCAGCAGCTTAGAGTGGCGGCCCTATGGCTACACCTTC
TRBJ1-2 TRBD1 - TRBV19 CASTKDRDRGYTF TGTGCCAGTACCAAGGACAGGGACCGTGGCTACACCTTC
TRBJ1-2 - - TRBV28 CASSSDKVYGYTF TGTGCCAGCAGTTCGGACAAAGTCTATGGCTACACCTTC
TRBJ2-3 TRBD2 - TRBV7-9 CASSFVGLMKADTQYF TGTGCCAGCAGCTTCGTGGGACTAATGAAGGCAGATACGCAGTATTTT
TRBJ2-3 TRBD2 - TRBV10-3 CATSPERERSTDTQYF TGTGCCACCTCTCCCGAGCGGGAGCGGAGCACAGATACGCAGTATTTT
TRBJ1-2 TRBD1 - TRBV28 CASSLQGQGGYGYTF TGTGCCAGCAGTTTACAGGGACAGGGGGGCTATGGCTACACCTTC
TRBJ1-6 - - TRBV4-2 CASSQNRNSPLHF TGTGCCAGCAGCCAAAACAGAAATTCACCCCTCCACTTT
TRBJ1-4 TRBD1 - TRBV19 CASSILRGQGDEKLFF TGTGCCAGTAGTATCTTACGGGGACAGGGGGATGAAAAACTGTTTTTT
TRBJ1-2 - - TRBV4-1 CASSQETGRDDGYTF TGCGCCAGCAGCCAAGAAACAGGGCGTGATGATGGCTACACCTTC
TRBJ2-1 TRBD2 - TRBV19 CASGWSPPGLAIGQFF TGTGCCAGTGGTTGGTCCCCCCCGGGACTAGCTATAGGGCAGTTCTTC
TRBJ2-3 - - TRBV24-1 CATSDIQVTDTQYF TGTGCCACCAGTGATATACAGGTCACAGATACGCAGTATTTT
TRBJ1-5 - once TRBV29-1 CSVSDSKSQPQHF TGCAGCGTTTCAGACAGTAAGAGTCAGCCCCAGCATTTT
TRBJ1-1 - - TRBV7-9 CASSLQGNTEAFF TGTGCCAGCAGCTTACAGGGGAACACTGAAGCTTTCTTT
TRBJ1-4 TRBD1 - TRBV7-9 CANADRGGEKLFF TGTGCCAATGCGGACAGGGGAGGCGAAAAACTGTTTTTT
TRBJ1-3 - - TRBV2 CASTFGNTIYF TGTGCCAGCACTTTTGGAAACACCATATATTTT
TRBJ2-7 TRBD1 - TRBV28 CASSSRGQGSPYEQYF TGTGCCAGCAGTTCGCGAGGACAGGGCTCCCCCTACGAGCAGTACTTC
TRBJ2-3 TRBD1 - TRBV6-5 CASAGTVIGYTQYF TGTGCCAGCGCCGGGACAGTGATTGGATATACGCAGTATTTT
TRBJ2-3 - - TRBV11-2 CASSLVPGYTDTQYF TGTGCCAGCAGCTTAGTGCCGGGGTACACAGATACGCAGTATTTT